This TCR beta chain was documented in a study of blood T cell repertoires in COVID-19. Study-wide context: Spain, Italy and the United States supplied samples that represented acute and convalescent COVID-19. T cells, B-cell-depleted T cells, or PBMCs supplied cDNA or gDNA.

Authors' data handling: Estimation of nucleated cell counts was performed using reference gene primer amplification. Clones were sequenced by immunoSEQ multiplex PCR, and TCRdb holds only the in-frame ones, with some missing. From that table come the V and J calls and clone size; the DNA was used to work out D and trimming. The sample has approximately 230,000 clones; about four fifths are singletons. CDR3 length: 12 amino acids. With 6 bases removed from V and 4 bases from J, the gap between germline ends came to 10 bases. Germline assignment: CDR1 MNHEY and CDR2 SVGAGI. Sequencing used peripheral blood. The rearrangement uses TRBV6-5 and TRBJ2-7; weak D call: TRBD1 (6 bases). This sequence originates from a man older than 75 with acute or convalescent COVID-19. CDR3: CASSLGQYEQYF. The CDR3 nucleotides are TGTGCCAGCAGCCTAGGACAGTACGAGCAGTACTTC.